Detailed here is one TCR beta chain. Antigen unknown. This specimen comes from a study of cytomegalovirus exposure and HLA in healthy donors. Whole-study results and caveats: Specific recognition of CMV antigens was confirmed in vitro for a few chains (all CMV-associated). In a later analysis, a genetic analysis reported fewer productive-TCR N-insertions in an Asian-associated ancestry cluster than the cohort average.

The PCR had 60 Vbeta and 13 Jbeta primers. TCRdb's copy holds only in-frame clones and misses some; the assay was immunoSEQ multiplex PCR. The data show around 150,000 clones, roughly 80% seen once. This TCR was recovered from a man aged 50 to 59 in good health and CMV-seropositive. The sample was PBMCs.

CDR3 region: CSELPGMSTEAFF. In nucleotides, the CDR3 is TGCAGCGAACTCCCGGGTATGTCCACTGAAGCTTTCTTT. The V and J genes are TRBV29-1 and TRBJ1-1; D is unresolved. V was trimmed by 7 bases and J by 4 bases, leaving 16 bases between them. The germline gives CDR1 SQVTM, CDR2 ANQGSEA. The CDR3 contains 13 residues.